The TCR beta chain under discussion was sequenced for a study of T cell responses to AZD1222 COVID-19 vaccine. Study findings and constraints: A mostly white British donor set with more females was recruited, and clonal diversity was possibly underestimated. Only 5 or 6 people who got AZD1222 tested seropositive at baseline. Spike regions recognized by vaccine-associated CD4 TCRs spanned the protein, led by 160-218 and 743-854.

This CDR3 comprises 17 residues. Germline CDR1 is SGHKS and CDR2 is YYEKEE (reference sequence). With 4 bases clipped from V and 6 bases from J, the junction kept 13 bases outside the gene matches. As to this clone: Its antigen is unknown.

Only in-frame clones appear in the TCRdb table, and some are missing; sequencing was by immunoSEQ multiplex PCR. The sample has 150,000 or so clones, roughly 91% seen once. The sequence came from an adult who received the AZD1222 COVID-19 vaccine. The sequencing here drew on peripheral blood, taken 28 days after the second AZD1222 dose. The rearrangement joins TRBV5-5 to TRBJ2-4; 10 bases agree with TRBD2. Written as DNA, the CDR3 is TGTGCCAGCAGCGGGCCGCCGGGACTAGCGTTGACAAACATTCAGTACTTC. Its translation: CASSGPPGLALTNIQYF.